The 14 T cell receptor beta chains given below trace back to one sample, sequenced in a study of cytomegalovirus exposure and HLA in healthy donors. TCRdb's table, derived via immunoSEQ multiplex PCR, lists solely in-frame clones and lacks some. The data hold roughly 200,000 clones, with around 81% observed a single time. The sequenced sample consisted of PBMCs. These TCRs come from a woman aged 18-35 years in good health and CMV-seropositive.

This rearrangement joins TRBV5-1 to TRBJ1-1; 7 bases are shared with TRBD1. The trim removed 1 base at V and 5 bases at J, leaving 11 bases unmatched. The CDR3 is 16 residues long. CDR1 is SGHRS, CDR2 YFSETQ, per germline. CDR3 sequence: CASSLPLGQVDTEAFF. The CDR3 DNA follows: TGCGCCAGCAGCTTGCCGCTCGGACAGGTGGATACTGAAGCTTTCTTT.

The CDR3 reads CASSATDPSSYNSPLHF. DNA for the CDR3: TGTGCCAGCAGTGCGACAGACCCAAGCTCCTATAATTCACCCCTCCACTTT. The V call is TRBV6-1, the J call TRBJ1-6; maybe TRBD1 (5 bases). The CDR3 spans 17 residues. Between the trimmed V and J ends, which lost 4 bases and 0 bases, there was a span of 13 bases. CDR1 is MNHNS, CDR2 SASEGT, per germline.

In its sample, this clone was seen once. The V and J genes are TRBV11-2 and TRBJ2-1; TRBD1 matches at 9 bases. The V gene end was trimmed by 8 bases and the J gene end by 5 bases; junction bases not matched to a gene: 10. There are 15 residues in the CDR3. Per the germline V gene, CDR1 is SGHAT and CDR2 is FQNNGV. The CDR3 nucleotides are TGTGCCAGCGGGACAGGGTCGCTGCGCAACAATGAGCAGTTCTTC. Encoded protein: CASGTGSLRNNEQFF.

The gene calls are TRBV6-5 and TRBJ1-4, with a possible D match to TRBD1 (5 bases). CDR1 is MNHEY, CDR2 SVGAGI, per germline. V lost 2 bases and J lost 6, with 10 bases in between. This CDR3 has 14 amino acids. CDR3 sequence reads: CASSYSRVDEKLFF. DNA for the CDR3: TGTGCCAGCAGTTACAGCAGGGTAGATGAAAAACTGTTTTTT.

This clone showed up just once. The V call is TRBV5-4, the J call TRBJ1-1; TRBD1 agrees at 7 bases. The CDR3 runs 14 residues. The junction had 9 bases not matched to a gene; V was cut back by 4 bases and J by 6 bases. Germline V gene lookup returns CDR1 SGHNT and CDR2 YYREEE (reference sequence). CDR3 loop: CASSPDRVGPEAFF. CDR3 bases: TGTGCCAGCAGCCCTGACAGGGTAGGGCCTGAAGCTTTCTTT.

V is TRBV5-1 and J is TRBJ1-1; D is possibly TRBD1 (5 bases). Trimming pared 0 bases from V and 1 base from J, leaving 19 bases between. This CDR3 comprises 18 residues. Per the germline V gene, CDR1 is SGHRS and CDR2 is YFSETQ. The CDR3 coding sequence is TGCGCCAGCAGCTTGGCAGGCAGGGTGGGCTTCAAGAACACTGAAGCTTTCTTT. Translation gives CASSLAGRVGFKNTEAFF.

This clone was found a few times. The chain couples TRBV6-6 to TRBJ1-6, with D tentatively TRBD1 (5 bases). The germline gives CDR1 MNHNY, CDR2 SVGAGI (reference sequence). The CDR3 contains 14 residues. V was trimmed by 2 bases and J by 15 bases, leaving 17 bases between them. The CDR3 DNA reads as TGTGCCAGCAGTTACCGCGGGAGCGCAGACAGCCTCCACTTT. Translation: CASSYRGSADSLHF.

The CDR3 coding sequence is TGTGCCAGCAGCTTGGTACAGGGGACCCTTAGGCCTGAAGCTTTCTTT. It encodes CASSLVQGTLRPEAFF. V gene TRBV5-4 combines with J gene TRBJ1-1; 7 bases match TRBD1. The CDR3 is 16 residues long. Germline CDR1 reads SGHNT; CDR2 reads YYREEE (reference sequence). The ends lost 0 bases at V and 6 bases at J; junction bases unmatched: 11.

The V gene is TRBV7-8, the J gene TRBJ2-1; D uncertain. Germline V gives CDR1 SGHVS, CDR2 FQNEAQ. This CDR3 comprises 15 residues. The V and J ends lost 3 bases and 0 bases respectively, with 9 bases between them. The DNA of the CDR3 is TGTGCCAGCAGCTTCGAAGCAGGCTCCTACAATGAGCAGTTCTTC. It codes for CASSFEAGSYNEQFF.

This chain joins TRBV4-3 and TRBJ2-3; weak D call: TRBD2 (5 bases). The V and J ends lost 4 bases and 6 bases respectively, with 14 bases between them. Per germline, CDR1 LGHNA and CDR2 YSLEER. The CDR3 runs 14 residues. CDR3 nucleotides: TGCGCCAGCAGCCCAAGTAGAGGGCCGGATACGCAGTATTTT. Its translation is CASSPSRGPDTQYF.

The rearrangement links TRBV4-1 to TRBJ1-2; D is unclear. CDR3 size: 15 residues. Trimming removed 0 bases at V and 2 bases at J, with 10 bases between. CDR1 is MGHRA, CDR2 YSYEKL, per germline. The CDR3: CASSQDRTGNYGYTF. DNA of the CDR3: TGCGCCAGCAGCCAAGATCGGACGGGGAACTATGGCTACACCTTC.

The chain has TRBV7-8 and TRBJ1-2; D possibly corresponds to TRBD1 (5 bases). The V end was cut by 1 base, the J end by 8 bases, with 14 bases between. Germline CDR1 SGHVS, CDR2 FQNEAQ. CDR3 length: 14 amino acids. In DNA, the CDR3 is TGTGCCAGCAGCTTAGAAGGCAGGGCCGACGGCTACACCTTC. As protein: CASSLEGRADGYTF.

The chain carries TRBV27 and TRBJ2-3; D is perhaps TRBD1 (6 bases). V was cut by 3 bases and J by 6 bases, with 19 bases left in between. This CDR3 contains 16 residues. Germline CDR1 is MNHEY and CDR2 is SMNVEV (reference sequence). CDR3 coding DNA: TGTGCCAGCAGTTTGGAGCAGGGGTCAGCATGGGATACGCAGTATTTT. It codes for CASSLEQGSAWDTQYF.

The chain employs TRBV4-1 and TRBJ1-4; a possible D gene is TRBD1 (5 bases). V was trimmed by 7 bases and J by 0 bases, leaving 15 bases between them. Germline loops: CDR1 MGHRA, CDR2 YSYEKL. The CDR3 consists of 16 residues. CDR3 bases: TGCGCCAGCACCCTCACAGGACCTGCAACTAATGAAAAACTGTTTTTT. It specifies CASTLTGPATNEKLFF.